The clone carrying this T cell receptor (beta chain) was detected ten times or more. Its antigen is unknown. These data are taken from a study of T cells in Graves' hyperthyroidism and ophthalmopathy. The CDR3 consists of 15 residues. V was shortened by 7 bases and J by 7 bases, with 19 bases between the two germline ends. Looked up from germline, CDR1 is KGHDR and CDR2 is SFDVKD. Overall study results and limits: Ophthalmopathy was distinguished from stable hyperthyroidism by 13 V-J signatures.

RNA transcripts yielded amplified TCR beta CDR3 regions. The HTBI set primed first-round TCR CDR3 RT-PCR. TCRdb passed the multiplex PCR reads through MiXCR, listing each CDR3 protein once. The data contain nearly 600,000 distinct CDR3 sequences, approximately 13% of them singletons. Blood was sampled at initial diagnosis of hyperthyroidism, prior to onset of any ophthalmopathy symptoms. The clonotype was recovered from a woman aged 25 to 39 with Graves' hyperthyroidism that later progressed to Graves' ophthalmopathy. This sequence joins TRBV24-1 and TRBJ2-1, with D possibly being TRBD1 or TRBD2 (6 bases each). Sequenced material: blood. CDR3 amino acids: CATRGWGLASNEQFF. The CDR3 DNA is TGTGCCACCAGGGGTTGGGGGCTAGCGTCGAATGAGCAGTTCTTC.